The rows below give T cell receptor beta chains drawn from one sample of a study of OX40 agonist ivuxolimab in advanced cancers. Some clones are missing from TCRdb's copy, which holds only in-frame ones; the method was immunoSEQ multiplex PCR. The profile shows more than 70,000 clones, roughly 88% of them singletons. The sequencing used CD4+ or CD8+ T cells sorted from blood, collected in a trial of the OX40 agonist ivuxolimab. These receptors originate from an adult with an advanced solid tumor such as melanoma, head and neck, liver or kidney cancer. The CDR3 runs from the conserved cysteine through the conserved F or W. The D gene is left open where the match is weak. Clone size, where shown, is once, few, many, or a class for clones that have expanded.

abundance,v_gene,d_gene,j_gene,len,CDR3nt,CDR3aa
.,TRBV5-4,.,TRBJ1-5,16,TGTGCCAGCAGCTTAGGGCCGACCAGGGAGGGACAGCCCCAGCATTTT,CASSLGPTREGQPQHF
few,TRBV29-1,TRBD1,TRBJ2-7,12,TGCAGCGCCCGACAGGGTTCCTACGAGCAGTACTTC,CSARQGSYEQYF
.,TRBV18,.,TRBJ2-1,14,TGTGCCAGCACCGCACAGGGTTCCTACAATGAGCAGTTCTTC,CASTAQGSYNEQFF
.,TRBV29-1,.,TRBJ2-3,13,TGCAGCGTTGATTGGTCGGCAGCAGATACGCAGTATTTT,CSVDWSAADTQYF
.,TRBV19,.,TRBJ1-2,13,TGTGCCAGTAGTATAGGGCAGGGCTATGGCTACACCTTC,CASSIGQGYGYTF
.,TRBV18,TRBD2,TRBJ2-1,18,TGTGCCAGCTCACGGGGACTAGCGCTTTCCCCCTCCTACAATGAGCAGTTCTTC,CASSRGLALSPSYNEQFF
few,TRBV21-1,.,TRBJ2-1,16,TGTGCCAGCAGCAAATCTTATCCTAGCGGCTACAATGAGCAGTTCTTC,CASSKSYPSGYNEQFF
.,TRBV7-2,TRBD2,TRBJ2-1,18,TGTGCCAGCAGCCGGTGGGGGACTAGCGGGAATAATTACAATGAGCAGTTCTTC,CASSRWGTSGNNYNEQFF
.,TRBV19,TRBD2,TRBJ2-7,15,TGTGCCAGTAGCAACGGCGGGAGCGGGAACTACGAGCAGTACTTC,CASSNGGSGNYEQYF
.,TRBV18,.,TRBJ2-7,13,TGTGCCAGCTCACCCCGGGCCGTAAACGAGCAGTACTTC,CASSPRAVNEQYF
.,TRBV6-1,.,TRBJ1-2,14,TGTGCCAGCAGTGAAGCGGGGGTTCACTATGGCTACACCTTC,CASSEAGVHYGYTF
.,TRBV4-2,TRBD1,TRBJ2-1,15,TGTGCCAGCAGCCAAGAGGGACAGGCATACAATGAGCAGTTCTTC,CASSQEGQAYNEQFF
.,TRBV7-2,.,TRBJ2-3,15,TGTGCCAGCAGCTTAGGGGGTGCCAGCTCAGATACGCAGTATTTT,CASSLGGASSDTQYF
once,TRBV7-2,.,TRBJ2-3,13,TGTGCCAGCAGGAATTTTAGCACAGATACGCAGTATTTT,CASRNFSTDTQYF
.,TRBV7-7,.,TRBJ2-2,13,TGTGCCAGCAGCTCGCTTAACACCGGGGAGCTGTTTTTT,CASSSLNTGELFF
.,TRBV18,.,TRBJ1-3,13,TGTGCCAGCTCACCACCTACGAGGGACACCATATATTTT,CASSPPTRDTIYF
.,TRBV7-9,TRBD1,TRBJ1-2,13,TGTGCCAGCAGCCTCGGGACAGTATATGGCTACACCTTC,CASSLGTVYGYTF
.,TRBV30,TRBD2,TRBJ2-1,16,TGTGCCTGGAGCCAAGGACTAGCGGGAGTAGGGAATGAGCAGTTCTTC,CAWSQGLAGVGNEQFF
.,TRBV10-3,.,TRBJ2-7,14,TGTGCCATCAGTGAAGGACGTTCATCCTACGAGCAGTACTTC,CAISEGRSSYEQYF
few,TRBV6-5,.,TRBJ1-3,12,TGTGCCAGCCATACCAGTGGAAACACCATATATTTT,CASHTSGNTIYF
.,TRBV7-2,.,TRBJ2-3,13,TGTGCCAGCAGCCCTCAGCCCCGGGATACGCAGTATTTT,CASSPQPRDTQYF
.,TRBV28,.,TRBJ2-7,13,TGTGCCAGCAGTTTACCGGAATCCTACGAGCAGTACTTC,CASSLPESYEQYF
.,TRBV15,TRBD2,TRBJ2-3,14,TGTGCCACGAGCCCTAGCGGGAGGACCGATACGCAGTATTTT,CATSPSGRTDTQYF
.,TRBV28,TRBD2,TRBJ2-7,17,TGTGCCAGCAGTCTCCCGGGACTAGCGGGAAGGTCGTTTGAGCAGTACTTC,CASSLPGLAGRSFEQYF
.,TRBV6-5,.,TRBJ1-5,13,TGTGCCAGCCGAAAACAGAGCAATCAGCCCCAGCATTTT,CASRKQSNQPQHF
.,TRBV2,.,TRBJ2-7,13,TGTGCCAGCAGTGAAGGGACTTTCTACGAGCAGTACTTC,CASSEGTFYEQYF
.,TRBV18,TRBD1,TRBJ1-1,14,TGTGCCAGCTCCACCAGGGGGGAAGTGGCCGAAGCTTTCTTT,CASSTRGEVAEAFF
.,TRBV5-1,.,TRBJ2-5,13,TGCGCCAGCAGCTTTGCCAATCAAGAGACCCAGTACTTC,CASSFANQETQYF
once,TRBV28,.,TRBJ2-3,15,TGTGCCAGCACCCCGGAGGGGCTAAGCACAGATACGCAGTATTTT,CASTPEGLSTDTQYF
once,TRBV19,.,TRBJ1-1,13,TGTGCCAGTAGTATAGAAATGAACACTGAAGCTTTCTTT,CASSIEMNTEAFF
.,TRBV18,.,TRBJ1-5,14,TGTGCCAGCTCCACAGCGGGGGAAGGTCAGCCCCAGCATTTT,CASSTAGEGQPQHF
few,TRBV14,.,TRBJ2-1,13,TGTGCCAGCAGCCAAGTTCGGCAGGGCGAGCAGTTCTTC,CASSQVRQGEQFF
.,TRBV9,.,TRBJ2-2,17,TGTGCCAGCAGCCTAAACCGGGGACTTTCGAACACCGGGGAGCTGTTTTTT,CASSLNRGLSNTGELFF
.,TRBV15,.,TRBJ1-3,16,TGTGCCACCAGCACCGGACAGCACAACTCTGGAAACACCATATATTTT,CATSTGQHNSGNTIYF
.,TRBV28,TRBD2,TRBJ2-5,14,TGTGCCAGCAGTTCTAGCGGAAAGAGCGAGACCCAGTACTTC,CASSSSGKSETQYF
.,TRBV28,TRBD1,TRBJ1-3,12,TGTGCCAGCAGCCCCTCAGGGGGCGCTGTATATTTT,CASSPSGGAVYF
once,TRBV6-6,.,TRBJ1-5,11,TGTGCCAGCAGGGAAAAACAGCCCCAGCATTTT,CASREKQPQHF
.,TRBV6-1,.,TRBJ1-3,15,TGTGCCAGCAGTGAGTTACGGAACTCTGGAAACACCATATATTTT,CASSELRNSGNTIYF
.,TRBV10-1,.,TRBJ2-4,15,TGCGCCACCACGCCGGATCCTGATAAAAAAAACATTCAGTACTTC,CATTPDPDKKNIQYF
.,TRBV5-6,.,TRBJ2-5,16,TGTGCCAGCAGCTTGGCCCACGGACTAATCCAAGAGACCCAGTACTTC,CASSLAHGLIQETQYF
.,TRBV5-6,TRBD2,TRBJ2-7,16,TGTGCCAGCAGCCCCGCGGGGGGGCAACTATCCTACGAGCAGTACTTC,CASSPAGGQLSYEQYF
.,TRBV19,.,TRBJ1-1,15,TGTGCCAGTAGTATCCCGTCAGGGGCGGGCACTGAAGCTTTCTTT,CASSIPSGAGTEAFF
.,TRBV10-1,TRBD2,TRBJ2-1,16,TGCGCCAGCAGCCAGGGACTAGCGGGGCGTCTTCGCGAGCAGTTCTTC,CASSQGLAGRLREQFF
.,TRBV5-1,TRBD2,TRBJ2-1,16,TGCGCCAGCAGCTTGGCCCCTAGCGGAGGACTCAATGAGCAGTTCTTC,CASSLAPSGGLNEQFF
.,TRBV15,.,TRBJ1-5,16,TGTGCCACCAGCAGAGGCCAGGGGAATAGCAATCAGCCCCAGCATTTT,CATSRGQGNSNQPQHF
.,TRBV5-1,TRBD1,TRBJ1-2,14,TGCGCCAGCAGCTTGGCCGTCAGGGGGAGCGGCTACACCTTC,CASSLAVRGSGYTF
.,TRBV5-6,TRBD2,TRBJ2-1,15,TGTGCCAGCAGCTGGCTAGCGGGTTCCTACAATGAGCAGTTCTTC,CASSWLAGSYNEQFF
once,TRBV4-2,.,TRBJ2-3,16,TGTGCCAGCAGCCAAGAAGGAGCGGTTAGCACAGATACGCAGTATTTT,CASSQEGAVSTDTQYF
.,TRBV19,TRBD2,TRBJ2-1,14,TGTGCCAGTAGTACCCTATCGGGGGGCAATGAGCAGTTCTTC,CASSTLSGGNEQFF
.,TRBV29-1,TRBD1,TRBJ2-3,16,TGCAGCGCACAGGGGTGGGGGCTTCCTAGCACAGATACGCAGTATTTT,CSAQGWGLPSTDTQYF
.,TRBV6-1,.,TRBJ2-6,16,TGTGCCAGCAGTGTCGATCCCGGGAGTCGGGGCAACGTCCTGACTTTC,CASSVDPGSRGNVLTF
.,TRBV5-4,.,TRBJ1-1,15,TGTGCCAGCAGCCCTGTCGGGGACATGAACACTGAAGCTTTCTTT,CASSPVGDMNTEAFF
few,TRBV2,.,TRBJ1-2,12,TGTGCCAGCAGTAAAAGGGACTATGGCTACACCTTC,CASSKRDYGYTF
.,TRBV2,.,TRBJ2-7,12,TGTGCCAGCATAGGACACCTATACGAGCAGTACTTC,CASIGHLYEQYF
.,TRBV11-3,TRBD1,TRBJ2-1,13,TGTGCCAGCAGCTCGACCACAGGGGGATGGCAGTTCTTC,CASSSTTGGWQFF
.,TRBV29-1,TRBD2,TRBJ2-3,15,TGCAGCGTGGGGCCCACTAGCGGCCCCACAGATACGCAGTATTTT,CSVGPTSGPTDTQYF
.,TRBV6-1,.,TRBJ1-3,14,TGTGCCAGCAGTGAACAGAGCTCTGGAAACACCATATATTTT,CASSEQSSGNTIYF
.,TRBV2,TRBD1,TRBJ2-7,13,TGTGCCACCGGGACAGGGTCCGCCTACGAGCAGTACTTC,CATGTGSAYEQYF